This T cell receptor (beta chain) was observed in a study of cytomegalovirus exposure and HLA in healthy donors (dated by TCRdb to 2015 to 2018). A note on the overall study: According to an earlier analysis of a few hundred of the donors, about 190 million T cells yielded roughly 110 million unique TCR beta sequences and approximately 280 Gb of sequence data. Approximately 330 gigabases of sequencing data and roughly 81 million unique TCR sequences made up an early release that covered some 640 HLA-typed donors. Of the approximately 400 genotyped donors, around 81% fell in the genetic ancestry cluster associated with self-reported Caucasian donors. The study aimed to test whether signatures of past pathogen exposure could be identified by cataloging public T cell receptors. Using immunosequencing, the study profiled T cell repertoires from around 680 subjects and related those repertoires to cytomegalovirus serostatus. Along with the roughly 710-subject first cohort, a separate validation cohort of about 110 different subjects was used. To predict cytomegalovirus infection status, the study combined high-throughput TCR immunosequencing, statistical association of individual TCRs with disease status, and machine learning. A later analysis re-examined previously published TCR beta repertoires from 610 or so donors and added high-resolution HLA genotyping to investigate patterns of TCR occurrence. Rather than using new phenotypic data, the later analysis identified candidate immune exposures from TCR beta sequences and from how often those sequences occurred across donors. To decide whether each TCR beta V gene segment behaved as functional or pseudogenic, an earlier analysis of some 600 of the donors relied on high-throughput TCR beta sequencing. Donor age, sex, ethnicity and CMV serostatus were collected together with the repertoire data. A later genetic analysis used genome-wide SNP genotypes for about 60% of the roughly 700 donors, treating that subset as a discovery cohort. All discovery cohort repertoires had been generated using a single sequencing platform. HLA typing covered class I and class II loci at four-digit resolution. Typing coverage varied by locus: roughly 629-640 donors for A, B, C, DRB1 and DQB1; under 550 for DQA1; some 610 for DPA1; approximately 490 for DPB1. Because of strong linkage in the cohort, 5 or 6 DR-DQ haplotypes were treated as single units for association and clustering. Among about 370 genotyped donors of the cohort, an average of roughly 230,000 unique TCR beta nucleotide sequences was sequenced per donor, of which approximately 19% were non-productive. Here is what the overall study found, with its caveats: In an earlier analysis of approximately 590 of the donors, most TCR beta V segments appeared in productive rearrangements about 90% or about 30% of the time, broadly matching IMGT annotations. Presence/absence analyses assumed roughly uniform sequencing depth across donors, an assumption that may not hold. In a later analysis, TCR association rates were found to vary across HLA loci, with the most associated TCRs seen for DRB1 alleles and the fewest for HLA-C alleles. Some IMGT-functional V segments, including TRBV6-2 and TRBV6-3, could not be told apart with the 87-base-pair reads, so those segments were excluded. A further reported finding was that TCR beta sequences accurately predicted the HLA-A and HLA-B alleles for most subjects in the first cohort. Compared with equally common non-associated chains, HLA-associated TCR beta chains in a later analysis were more clonally expanded and had lower generation probabilities. The study listed approximately 150 TCR beta chains as associated with cytomegalovirus. According to a later analysis, parvovirus B19, influenza, CMV and Epstein-Barr virus appeared linked to several top co-occurrence clusters. In this cohort, only TCR beta chains were sequenced, and detectable features were limited by the absence of alpha or paired-chain data. Immune exposure information for the cohort was limited to CMV serostatus. When HLA alleles, especially DR and DQ, strongly co-occurred, TCR associations were difficult to assign to individual alleles. An association between a missense DCLRE1C variant and V-gene and J-gene trimming of TCR beta chains was found in a later genetic analysis and replicated in an independent cohort. In a later analysis, most CMV-associated TCR beta chains were found to appear HLA-restricted, with HLA associations seemingly driven largely by CMV exposure. Specific HLA alleles were associated with roughly 16,000 TCR beta sequences at a false discovery rate of 0.05 in a later analysis. A few of the identified cytomegalovirus-associated TCR beta chains were confirmed in vitro to be specific for cytomegalovirus antigens. Because some donors lacked HLA typing at each locus, the association tests relied only on the typed subset. A later genetic analysis reported fewer N-insertions in productive TCRs among donors in an Asian-associated ancestry cluster than the roughly 640-donor mean. A group of highly shared sequence variants was considered likely to be a technical artifact of the sequencing pipeline. According to the authors, the approach could potentially be generalized to other disease states and immunological phenotypes. Most TCR sequences were observed very rarely across donors, whereas some public TCRs were present in many individuals. Correlated functional status among segregating V segments might reflect linkage disequilibrium, but an unknown experimental factor could not be ruled out. Roughly 17 rarely observed V segments, including chromosome 9 orphons, were excluded from the earlier analysis of some 590 of the donors because counts were too low. The classifier was reported to diagnose cytomegalovirus status with high specificity and sensitivity in both the original cohort and the validation cohort.

Based on the germline V gene, the CDR1 and CDR2 sequences are SGHNT and YENEEA. Relative to germline, V is 0 bases shorter and J is 3 bases shorter, with 13 bases between their ends. Measured from the cysteine to the phenylalanine, the CDR3 is 16 residues long. Of all the DNA, just the CDR3 is kept, 48 bases in frame from base 1. The library was obtained by the immunoSEQ multiplex PCR assay. The multiplex PCR relied on a mix of 60 forward primers for TCR Vbeta segments and 13 reverse primers for TCR Jbeta segments. Amplification of the CDR3 region of rearranged TCR beta genes was performed with a multiplex PCR assay on genomic DNA. On the Illumina HiSeq System, the amplified TCR beta libraries were sequenced as 87-base-pair reads. The study's processing was this. A later analysis tallied 70 million to 100 million unique TCR beta chains across the 666 repertoires, and some 10 million of those chains were shared by two or more donors. Raw reads were error-corrected and collapsed into unique sequences with a nearest-neighbor algorithm that merged closely related sequences to remove PCR and sequencing errors. V, D and J gene segments were assigned by aligning CDR3 sequences to IMGT reference sequences. Each retained sequence needed at least a six-nucleotide match to both a V gene segment and a J gene segment. A rearrangement was called productive if the CDR3 had no stop codons and remained in frame with V and J, and every other rearrangement was called non-productive. Following IMGT convention, CDR3 was defined as the stretch from the second conserved V-encoded cysteine up to the conserved J-encoded phenylalanine. The earlier analysis of 500 to 600 of the donors excluded sequences that lacked an unambiguous match to a single V gene segment. In an earlier analysis of a few hundred of the donors, V segments were called functional above 56.7% productive rearrangements and were called segregating when the between-donor standard deviation exceeded 5%. A statistical classification framework was developed to diagnose cytomegalovirus status using the catalog of TCR beta chain sequences. In a later analysis, TCR nucleotide sequences were compared against IMGT/GENE-DB human TR gene sequences so that V and J genes could be assigned. Using the TCRdist pipeline, a later analysis assigned CDR3 sequences along with most-parsimonious VDJ recombination scenarios. In a later analysis, every TCR beta chain was defined by the combination of its CDR3 amino acid sequence and its V-gene family, and reads without a unique V-gene family were dropped. In a later analysis, 550 to 650 highly shared, low-generation-probability nucleotide sequences were removed to address suspected cross-contamination and a sequencing artifact. A later analysis calculated a clonal expansion index for each public chain from normalized within-repertoire ranks of inferred template counts. A later analysis computed generation probabilities with a VDJ recombination model fitted to out-of-frame rearrangements, and checked the results against IGoR. Hypergeometric tests were used in a later analysis to score TCR-TCR, TCR-HLA and TCR-CMV co-occurrence, with a repertoire-size bias correction applied to the TCR pairs. False discovery rates were estimated in a later analysis by permuting HLA or CMV assignments 20 times. In a later analysis, co-occurring TCRs were grouped with DBSCAN, and TCRdist sequence similarity was added when clustering was performed within HLA-allele-positive subsets. For co-occurrence clustering, repertoires with fewer than 30,000 or more than 120,000 public chains were excluded, along with roughly five repertoires with anomalous nucleotide sharing. Not all clones reach the TCRdb copy of this immuneACCESS table, which keeps in-frame sequences only. Checked studies attribute under half of the gap to unresolved V genes and leave the rest unexplained. V and J calls and clone size are given by that table; D and trimming were obtained from the DNA. This sample is represented by around 130,000 clones; 70% to 80% of them were singletons. The leading ten clones occupy roughly 2.7% of the sample.

The cohort was made up of several hundred healthy bone marrow donors. At the time of sampling, all cohort members were nominally healthy, though unrecorded immune exposures were likely present. CMV serostatus was positive for about 290 and negative for about 55% of the 666 cohort members, and was not recorded for this donor. Each donor provided a peripheral blood sample, and peripheral blood mononuclear cells were used for TCR beta sequencing. The Qiagen DNeasy Blood Extraction Kit was used to extract genomic DNA from the blood cell samples. Remarks on this clone: There is no known antigen for this receptor. The record has no base qualities; no much larger clone is one base away.

This TCR came from a human donor in good health. The chain couples TRBV11-3 to TRBJ2-3; the best D guess is TRBD2, with 7 bases matching. Specimen: PBMCs. For the CDR3, the sequence is CASSLEGGQGTDTQYF. The sequenced DNA: TGTGCCAGCAGCTTAGAGGGGGGGCAGGGAACAGATACGCAGTATTTT. Extended through the reference TRBV11-3 and TRBJ2-3 proteins, this CDR3 yields the full variable domain: EAGVVQSPRYKIIEKKQPVAFWCNPISGHNTLYWYLQNLGQGPELLIRYENEEAVDDSQLPKDRFSAERLKGVDSTLKIQPAELGDSAVYLCASSLEGGQGTDTQYFGPGTRLTVL.